A selection of T cell receptor beta chains follows, all from one sample in a study of cytomegalovirus exposure and HLA in healthy donors. Only in-frame clones appear in the TCRdb table, and some are missing; sequencing was by immunoSEQ multiplex PCR. The repertoire consists of about 140,000 clones, with over 70% occurring once and the leading ten covering 13% to 15%. The sample was PBMCs. The source of these receptors is a woman aged 40 to 55 in good health and CMV-seronegative. The CDR3 runs from the conserved cysteine through the conserved F or W. Each record gives: J gene, V gene, clone size, D gene, CDR3 DNA, CDR3 protein. A D gene is named only where the DNA matches it firmly. Size is stated for part of the rows, as once, few or many counts, or as a class when the clone is expanded.

j_call: TRBJ1-3
v_call: TRBV5-8
clone_size: once
d_call: NA
cdr3_nt: TGTGCCAGCAGCTTACTCACCTCTGGAAACACCATATATTTT
cdr3_aa: CASSLLTSGNTIYF

j_call: TRBJ2-3
v_call: TRBV6-5
clone_size: once
d_call: TRBD1
cdr3_nt: TGTGCCAGCAGTCCTTCGACAGGGCAATATGCGCAGTATTTT
cdr3_aa: CASSPSTGQYAQYF

j_call: TRBJ2-3
v_call: TRBV5-1
clone_size: few
d_call: TRBD1
cdr3_nt: TGCGCCAGCAGCTTGTTTCCAGGGGGCGCAGATACGCAGTATTTT
cdr3_aa: CASSLFPGGADTQYF

j_call: TRBJ2-3
v_call: TRBV9
clone_size: NA
d_call: NA
cdr3_nt: TGTGCCAGCAGCGCCCCGTATGCGGATTGGACAGATACGCAGTATTTT
cdr3_aa: CASSAPYADWTDTQYF

j_call: TRBJ1-4
v_call: TRBV7-9
clone_size: NA
d_call: TRBD1
cdr3_nt: TGTGCCAGCAGCCCGACAGGGATGGGTGAAAAACTGTTTTTT
cdr3_aa: CASSPTGMGEKLFF

j_call: TRBJ1-1
v_call: TRBV6-1
clone_size: once
d_call: TRBD1
cdr3_nt: TGTGCCAGCAGTGTCAGGGGGGTCGGTGGTAACACTGAAGCTTTCTTT
cdr3_aa: CASSVRGVGGNTEAFF

j_call: TRBJ1-5
v_call: TRBV30
clone_size: NA
d_call: TRBD1
cdr3_nt: TGTGCCTGGGCCCCAGGGGGCGCCAGCAATCAGCCCCAGCATTTT
cdr3_aa: CAWAPGGASNQPQHF

j_call: TRBJ2-1
v_call: TRBV7-3
clone_size: NA
d_call: TRBD2
cdr3_nt: TGTGCCAGCAGCTTAAACCCATCCCGGGGGGGTGAGCAGTTCTTC
cdr3_aa: CASSLNPSRGGEQFF

j_call: TRBJ2-7
v_call: TRBV18
clone_size: few
d_call: TRBD2
cdr3_nt: TGTGCCAGCTCACCGGGACTAGCTTACGAGCAGTACTTC
cdr3_aa: CASSPGLAYEQYF

j_call: TRBJ1-2
v_call: TRBV4-2
clone_size: NA
d_call: TRBD1
cdr3_nt: TGTGCCAGCAGCCAAAATACGGGACAGAACTATGGCTACACCTTC
cdr3_aa: CASSQNTGQNYGYTF

j_call: TRBJ2-3
v_call: TRBV18
clone_size: once
d_call: NA
cdr3_nt: TGTGCCAGCTCACCAGTCGTATTGACAGATAGCACAGATACGCAGTATTTT
cdr3_aa: CASSPVVLTDSTDTQYF

j_call: TRBJ2-3
v_call: TRBV6-5
clone_size: few
d_call: TRBD1
cdr3_nt: TGTGCCAGCAGTCCAGGGACAGAGGGAGATACGCAGTATTTT
cdr3_aa: CASSPGTEGDTQYF

j_call: TRBJ2-4
v_call: TRBV5-1
clone_size: NA
d_call: TRBD2
cdr3_nt: TGCGCCAGCAGCTTGGGTCTAGCGGCAGACAGTCAGTACTTC
cdr3_aa: CASSLGLAADSQYF

j_call: TRBJ2-7
v_call: TRBV15
clone_size: few
d_call: TRBD1
cdr3_nt: TGTGCCACCAGCATGGGGACAGCTGGAGTCCCCTACGAGCAGTACTTC
cdr3_aa: CATSMGTAGVPYEQYF

j_call: TRBJ2-5
v_call: TRBV13
clone_size: NA
d_call: TRBD1
cdr3_nt: TGTGCCAGCAGCTTAAGGACAGGGGGATTTAGAGAGACCCAGTACTTC
cdr3_aa: CASSLRTGGFRETQYF

j_call: TRBJ2-3
v_call: TRBV28
clone_size: NA
d_call: TRBD2
cdr3_nt: TGTGCCAGCAGCCCCCCGGGGGGGACAGATACGCAGTATTTT
cdr3_aa: CASSPPGGTDTQYF

j_call: TRBJ2-7
v_call: TRBV11-3
clone_size: few
d_call: TRBD2
cdr3_nt: TGTGCCAGCAGCTTCACAGCGGGGGGCTCCTACGAGCAGTACTTC
cdr3_aa: CASSFTAGGSYEQYF

j_call: TRBJ1-4
v_call: TRBV10-2
clone_size: NA
d_call: NA
cdr3_nt: TGCGCCAGCCGCAGCGAGTTAACTAATGAAAAACTGTTTTTT
cdr3_aa: CASRSELTNEKLFF

j_call: TRBJ2-7
v_call: TRBV6-5
clone_size: NA
d_call: TRBD1
cdr3_nt: TGTGCCAGCAGTTACTCGTCAGGGGGCGTAGGCTACGAGCAGTACTTC
cdr3_aa: CASSYSSGGVGYEQYF

j_call: TRBJ1-4
v_call: TRBV7-2
clone_size: NA
d_call: NA
cdr3_nt: TGTGCCAGCAGCTTAGTATCGGACATTTCGGAAAAACTGTTTTTT
cdr3_aa: CASSLVSDISEKLFF

j_call: TRBJ2-5
v_call: TRBV7-9
clone_size: once
d_call: NA
cdr3_nt: TGTGCCAGCAGCGCCTGGCCAGAAGAGACCCAGTACTTC
cdr3_aa: CASSAWPEETQYF

j_call: TRBJ2-1
v_call: TRBV13
clone_size: NA
d_call: TRBD2
cdr3_nt: TGTGCCAGCAGCCTGTCTAGCGGGGGGACCAATGAGCAGTTCTTC
cdr3_aa: CASSLSSGGTNEQFF